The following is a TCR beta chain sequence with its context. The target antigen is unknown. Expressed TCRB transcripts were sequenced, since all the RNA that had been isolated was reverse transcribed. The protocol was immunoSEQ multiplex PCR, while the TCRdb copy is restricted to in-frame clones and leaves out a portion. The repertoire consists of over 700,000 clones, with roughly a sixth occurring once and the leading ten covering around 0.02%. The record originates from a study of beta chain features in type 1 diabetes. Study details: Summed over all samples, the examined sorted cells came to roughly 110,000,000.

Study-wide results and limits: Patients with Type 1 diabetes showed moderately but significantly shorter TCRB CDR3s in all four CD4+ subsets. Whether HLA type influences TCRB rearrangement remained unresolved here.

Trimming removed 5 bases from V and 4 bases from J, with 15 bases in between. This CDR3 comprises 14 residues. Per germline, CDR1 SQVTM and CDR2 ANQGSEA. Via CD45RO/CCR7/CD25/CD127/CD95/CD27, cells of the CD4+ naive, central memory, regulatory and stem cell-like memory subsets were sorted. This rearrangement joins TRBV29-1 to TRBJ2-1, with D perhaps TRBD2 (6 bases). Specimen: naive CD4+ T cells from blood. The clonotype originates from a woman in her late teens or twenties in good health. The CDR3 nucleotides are TGCAGCGTTTCTAGCGCAATTGGGTACAATGAGCAGTTCTTC. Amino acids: CSVSSAIGYNEQFF.